These 28 T cell receptor beta chains share one sample of origin, sequenced in a study of vaccination and CD4 T cells after COVID-19. Cultured CD4+ T cells had their DNA profiled by the Oncomine TCR Beta short-read assay. TCRdb re-called the PCR reads through MiXCR, storing one row per CDR3 protein. The sample carries approximately 13,000 distinct CDR3 sequences, 28% recorded once. The antigens for these receptors are not known. Noted treatment: 10-day PBMC culture with coronavirus spike peptide pools or control peptides (ViraFEST assay). Specimen: cultured CD4+ T cells from blood. These receptors were obtained from a human donor with COVID-19.

The chain uses TRBV18 and TRBJ1-1; D is unclear. Trimming shortened V by 3 bases and J by 4 bases, and 12 bases separated the two germline ends. Germline lookup yields CDR1 KGHSH and CDR2 LQKENI. The CDR3 is 14 residues long. The CDR3 nucleotides read TGTGCCAGCTCACCGGGCGGGGTTTTCACTGAAGCTTTCTTT. This codes for CASSPGGVFTEAFF.

This chain joins TRBV6-1 and TRBJ1-3, with no clear D. V was cut by 6 bases and J by 4 bases, with 16 bases left in between. The CDR3 is 15 amino acids. Per the germline V gene, CDR1 is MNHNS and CDR2 is SASEGT. For the CDR3, the DNA is TGTGCCAGCAGAAGACGGGAGGGAAGCGGAAACACCATATATTTT. Its translation: CASRRREGSGNTIYF.

For the CDR3, the DNA is TGTGCCAGCGAAAGGCAGAGCTCTGGAAACACCATATATTTT. Its translation: CASERQSSGNTIYF. V usage is TRBV19 and J usage is TRBJ1-3; no firm D call. Germline CDR1 is LNHDA and CDR2 is SQIVND (reference sequence). With 9 bases removed from V and 0 bases from J, the gap between germline ends came to 12 bases. The CDR3 has 14 residues.

The J gene is TRBJ2-5, the V gene TRBV20-1; TRBD2 agrees at 8 bases. The CDR3 contains 14 residues. V lost 3 bases to trimming and J lost 1 base; unmatched junction nucleotides: 4. Germline loops: CDR1 DFQATT, CDR2 SNEGSKA (reference sequence). CDR3 sequence reads: CSASPSGPQETQYF. The CDR3 coding sequence is TGCAGTGCTAGCCCTAGCGGGCCCCAAGAGACCCAGTACTTC.

Within the sample, this clonotype is medium-sized (0.01 to 0.1%). V usage is TRBV10-3 and J usage is TRBJ1-5; 7 bases map to TRBD1. The V and J ends lost 11 bases and 3 bases, in that order; junction bases with no gene match: 10. Germline V gives CDR1 ENHRY, CDR2 SYGVKD. The CDR3 sequence is 14 residues long. CDR3 amino acids: CASQGVVANQPQHF. As DNA, the CDR3 is TGTGCCTCCCAGGGGGTAGTTGCCAATCAGCCCCAGCATTTT.

V gene TRBV15 combines with J gene TRBJ1-1; tentative D call: TRBD1 (6 bases). Germline CDR1 is LNHNV and CDR2 is YYDKDF (reference sequence). Trimming removed 2 bases at V and 8 bases at J, with 9 bases between. This CDR3 is built from 12 residues. The CDR3 DNA reads as TGTGCCACCAGCAGAACTGACAGGGAAGCTTTCTTT. Encoded protein: CATSRTDREAFF.

In its sample, this clonotype was seen a few times. This chain links TRBV7-9 with TRBJ2-2; D is uncertain. The V end was cut by 5 bases, the J end by 0 bases, with 7 bases between. The germline gives CDR1 SEHNR, CDR2 FQNEAQ (reference sequence). The CDR3 consists of 14 residues. Here the CDR3 DNA reads TGTGCCAGCAGCCTCCTCCCGAACACCGGGGAGCTGTTTTTT. Its translation: CASSLLPNTGELFF.

This clonotype has just a few counts. The rearrangement links TRBV25-1 to TRBJ1-6; D gene unclear. The V gene lost 1 base and the J gene lost 7 bases, with 5 bases spanning the gap. This CDR3 region has 13 residues. Germline lookup yields CDR1 MGHDK and CDR2 SYGVNS. CDR3 sequence reads: CASSELGNSPLHF. The DNA for the CDR3 is TGTGCCAGCAGTGAATTAGGGAATTCACCCCTCCACTTT.

V is TRBV12-5 and J is TRBJ1-5; D is perhaps TRBD1 (5 bases). V lost 3 bases to trimming and J lost 1 base, with 16 bases between them. Germline values: CDR1 LGHNT, CDR2 FRNRAP. The length of the CDR3 is 17 residues. The CDR3 region is CASGLEKGISSNQPQHF. CDR3 in DNA: TGTGCTAGTGGTTTAGAGAAGGGGATTTCGAGCAATCAGCCCCAGCATTTT.

This rearrangement joins TRBV19 to TRBJ1-1, with TRBD1 identical over 11 bases. CDR1 LNHDA and CDR2 SQIVND come from the germline V gene (reference sequence). The length of the CDR3 is 15 residues. V shed 3 bases and J 3 bases; nucleotides not matched to a gene: 3. Here the CDR3 reads CASSIGGQGDTEAFF. The CDR3 DNA is TGTGCCAGTAGTATTGGGGGACAGGGGGACACTGAAGCTTTCTTT.

This chain connects TRBV24-1 to TRBJ2-1; no clear D gene. From germline, CDR1 is KGHDR and CDR2 SFDVKD. Trimming took off 7 bases at V and 5 bases at J, with 11 bases between the two ends. The CDR3 contains 13 residues. The chain's CDR3 is CATRTPGDNEQFF. The DNA for the CDR3 is TGTGCCACCAGGACGCCAGGAGACAATGAGCAGTTCTTC.

This clonotype was seen just once. The J gene is TRBJ2-1, the V gene TRBV11-1; TRBD1 matches 8 bases. Germline lookup yields CDR1 SGHAT and CDR2 FQDESV (reference sequence). J was trimmed by 3 bases and V by 6 bases; bases with no gene match: 13. The CDR3 length is 17 residues. CDR3 bases: TGTGCCAGCAGTCCAAGATTTCAGGACAGGGTCTACAATGAGCAGTTCTTC. Amino acid sequence: CASSPRFQDRVYNEQFF. The full variable domain, with the rest looked up from reference TRBV11-1 and TRBJ2-1, is EAEVAQSPRYKITEKSQAVAFWCDPISGHATLYWYRQILGQGPELLVQFQDESVVDDSQLPKDRFSAERLKGVDSTLKIQPAELGDSAMYLCASSPRFQDRVYNEQFFGPGTRLTVL.

This clonotype has a handful of counts. The rearrangement uses TRBV7-6 and TRBJ2-7; 12 bases map to TRBD1. V was clipped by 4 bases and J by 6 bases; unmatched bases: 10. The CDR3 covers 16 residues. Germline-derived CDR1 and CDR2 are SGHVS and FNYEAQ. The CDR3 coding sequence is TGTGCCAGCAGCTCAAATCCGGGACAGGGGGCGCGCGAGCAGTACTTC. This codes for CASSSNPGQGAREQYF. The full variable domain, completed using reference TRBV7-6 and TRBJ2-7, is GAGVSQSPRYKVTKRGQDVALRCDPISGHVSLYWYRQALGQGPEFLTYFNYEAQQDKSGLPNDRFSAERPEGSISTLTIQRTEQRDSAMYRCASSSNPGQGAREQYFGPGTRLTVT.

Within the sample, this clonotype is medium-sized. The chain couples TRBV20-1 to TRBJ1-5; tentative D call: TRBD1 (6 bases). V shed 5 bases and J shed 5 bases, with 13 bases lying between them. This CDR3 region has 13 residues. Germline V gene data show CDR1 as DFQATT and CDR2 as SNEGSKA (reference sequence). The CDR3 sequence: CSALGQRDQPQHF. The CDR3 region has the DNA TGCAGTGCTTTGGGACAAAGAGATCAGCCCCAGCATTTT.

This clonotype has more than one count but fewer than ten. CDR3 nucleotides: TGTGCCAGCAGTCGGACTAGCGGGTCCAATGAGCAGTTCTTC. Its protein is CASSRTSGSNEQFF. The chain combines TRBV27 with TRBJ2-1; 11 positions match TRBD2. The ends lost 5 bases at V and 6 bases at J; junction bases unmatched: 3. This CDR3 has 14 residues. Germline-derived CDR1 and CDR2 are MNHEY and SMNVEV (reference sequence).

This clonotype is medium-sized by share. The J gene is TRBJ1-5, the V gene TRBV20-1, with D tentatively TRBD1 (6 bases). The CDR3 has 14 amino acids. The V end lost 4 bases, the J end lost 0 bases, and 10 bases lay between the germline ends. Germline V CDR1 and CDR2: DFQATT, SNEGSKA (reference sequence). CDR3 residues: CSAKGQNSNQPQHF. The CDR3 DNA is TGCAGTGCTAAAGGACAGAATAGCAATCAGCCCCAGCATTTT.

V gene TRBV18 combines with J gene TRBJ1-5; D is perhaps TRBD1 (5 bases). V lost 3 bases, J lost 4 bases, and 7 bases lay in between. The germline V gene has CDR1 KGHSH and CDR2 LQKENI. The CDR3 is 13 amino acids. In DNA, the CDR3 is TGTGCCAGCTCACCCCAGGGTAATCAGCCCCAGCATTTT. Residues: CASSPQGNQPQHF.

The rearrangement uses TRBV29-1 and TRBJ1-1; D remains unclear. This CDR3 is 10 amino acids long. CDR1 is SQVTM and CDR2 is ANQGSEA in the germline V gene. Trimming removed 6 bases at V and 1 base at J, with 3 bases between. The CDR3 region is CSVKNTEAFF. CDR3 DNA: TGCAGCGTGAAGAACACTGAAGCTTTCTTT.

In the case of this clonotype: It may be a read error: a sequence one base away is much more abundant. V gene TRBV19 combines with J gene TRBJ1-6, with 7 bases identical to TRBD1. The CDR3 length is 14 residues. The germline V gene encodes CDR1 LNHDA and CDR2 SQIVND (reference sequence). CDR3 residues: CPSSVDRVVSPLHF. The CDR3 DNA follows: TGTCCCAGTAGTGTTGACAGGGTGGTGTCACCCCTCCACTTT. The full variable domain, its missing parts supplied by reference TRBV19 and TRBJ1-6, is DGGITQSPKYLFRKEGQNVTLSCEQNLNHDAMYWYRQDPGQGLRLIYYSQIVNDFQKGDIAEGYSVSREKKESFPLTVTSAQKNPTAFYLCPSSVDRVVSPLHFGNGTRLTVT.

The genes are TRBV6-1 and TRBJ2-7; 8 bases agree with TRBD1. This CDR3 has 14 amino acids. Looked up from germline, CDR1 is MNHNS and CDR2 is SASEGT. Unmatched junction bases numbered 6, after V lost 1 base and J lost 7 bases. CDR3 region: CASSEVARGPEQYF. DNA of the CDR3: TGTGCCAGCAGTGAAGTTGCCAGGGGGCCGGAGCAGTACTTC.

A few counts support this clonotype. In DNA, the CDR3 is TGTGCCAGCAGTCTAGGGGCCGAAAGTTCACCCCTCCACTTT. Translation: CASSLGAESSPLHF. The chain has TRBV6-1 and TRBJ1-6; D is possibly TRBD1 (5 bases). CDR1 and CDR2 from the germline V gene are MNHNS and SASEGT. The CDR3 loop spans 14 amino acids. V gave up 5 bases and J gave up 9 bases, with 14 bases separating them.

V and J are TRBV29-1 and TRBJ2-5, with D uncertain. Trimming shortened V by 3 bases and J by 6 bases, and 14 bases separated the two germline ends. CDR3 size: 13 residues. CDR1 and CDR2 (germline): SQVTM, ANQGSEA. The CDR3 sequence: CSVEGNKEKTQYF. Here the CDR3 DNA reads TGCAGCGTTGAGGGGAACAAGGAAAAGACCCAGTACTTC.

The chain combines TRBV10-3 with TRBJ1-1; the match to TRBD1 covers 11 bases. J gave up 6 bases and V 9 bases, and 6 bases lay outside the gene matches. Germline V gene lookup returns CDR1 ENHRY and CDR2 SYGVKD. There are 13 residues in the CDR3. The CDR3 sequence is CAMGTGGRAEAFF. The CDR3 coding sequence is TGTGCCATGGGGACAGGGGGTCGGGCTGAAGCTTTCTTT.

The chain combines TRBV19 with TRBJ2-7; 8 positions agree with TRBD2. The CDR3 is made up of 16 amino acids. The germline gives CDR1 LNHDA, CDR2 SQIVND (reference sequence). V trimming: 6 bases; J trimming: 2 bases; junction bases outside the gene matches: 12. The CDR3 reads CASSPIGTSRAYEQYF. Written as DNA, the CDR3 is TGTGCCAGTAGCCCGATCGGGACTAGTAGGGCCTACGAGCAGTACTTC.

The chain couples TRBV20-1 to TRBJ2-4, with TRBD2 matching over 7 bases. Germline-derived CDR1 and CDR2 are DFQATT and SNEGSKA (reference sequence). The CDR3 runs 12 residues. With V trimmed by 3 bases and J by 9 bases, 5 bases remained unmatched. The CDR3 loop is CSARGGVIIQYF. The CDR3 DNA sequence: TGCAGTGCTAGGGGGGGGGTAATCATTCAGTACTTC.

The CDR3 spells CASKTDRAGNTIYF. CDR3 DNA sequence: TGTGCCAGTAAAACGGACAGGGCTGGAAACACCATATATTTT. The rearrangement joins TRBV19 to TRBJ1-3; 8 nucleotides agree with TRBD1. This CDR3 comprises 14 residues. The V gene end was trimmed by 7 bases and the J gene end by 2 bases; junction bases not matched to a gene: 4. From germline, CDR1 is LNHDA and CDR2 SQIVND (reference sequence).

This clonotype showed up just once. The chain recombines TRBV6-5 with TRBJ2-1; TRBD1 or TRBD2 may be the D gene (6 bases each). The CDR3 has 15 amino acids. The ends were cut back, 4 bases at V and 3 bases at J, with 13 bases in the middle. Germline V lookup: CDR1 MNHEY, CDR2 SVGAGI. CDR3 protein: CASSSLGGLYNEQFF. DNA for the CDR3: TGTGCCAGCAGTTCGCTGGGGGGCCTCTACAATGAGCAGTTCTTC.

The rearrangement uses TRBV27 and TRBJ2-7; 8 nucleotides match TRBD2. Germline loops: CDR1 MNHEY, CDR2 SMNVEV (reference sequence). This CDR3 comprises 15 residues. Losses at the gene ends were 3 bases for V and 0 bases for J; bases not matched to a gene: 4. CDR3 loop: CASSLSSGGSYEQYF. The CDR3 nucleotides are TGTGCCAGCAGTTTGTCGAGCGGGGGCTCCTACGAGCAGTACTTC.